Below, 4 T cell receptor beta chains from the same sample are listed, as sequenced in a study of T cell responses to AZD1222 COVID-19 vaccine. Measured with immunoSEQ multiplex PCR; TCRdb has only the in-frame clones, and not every one. Of some 200,000 clones listed, roughly 90% are singletons. The sample consisted of peripheral blood, taken 28 days after the second AZD1222 dose. The receptors here all came from an adult who received the AZD1222 COVID-19 vaccine.

The chain carries TRBV15 and TRBJ2-5; weak D call: TRBD2 (5 bases). Germline V gives CDR1 LNHNV, CDR2 YYDKDF (reference sequence). V lost 1 base and J 4 bases, leaving 19 bases between the germline ends. The CDR3 extends over 17 amino acids. Here the CDR3 reads CATSRGDRRAGGETQYF. In nucleotides, the CDR3 is TGTGCCACCAGCAGAGGTGACCGGCGGGCTGGTGGAGAGACCCAGTACTTC.

J is TRBJ2-3 and V is TRBV7-2; weak D call: TRBD1 (5 bases). The CDR3 is 15 amino acids. Trimming pared 1 base from V and 2 bases from J, leaving 10 bases between. From germline, CDR1 is SGHTA and CDR2 FQGNSA. In DNA form, the CDR3 reads TGTGCCAGCAGCTTAGTCAGGGTCGACACAGATACGCAGTATTTT. Its protein product is CASSLVRVDTDTQYF.

The V gene is TRBV4-1, the J gene TRBJ1-4; a possible D gene is TRBD1 (6 bases). CDR1 and CDR2 from the germline V gene are MGHRA and YSYEKL. V lost 6 bases and J 6 bases, leaving 14 bases between the germline ends. This CDR3 is 14 amino acids long. The CDR3 region has the DNA TGCGCCAGCAGGGAGGGGGAAGAAGATGAAAAACTGTTTTTT. Translation gives CASREGEEDEKLFF.

The chain carries TRBV5-1 and TRBJ2-1; TRBD1 matches 7 bases. CDR3 length: 12 residues. The V gene end was trimmed by 4 bases and the J gene end by 15 bases; junction bases not matched to a gene: 10. CDR1 is SGHRS, CDR2 YFSETQ, per germline. The chain's CDR3 is CASSIDRARRFF. The CDR3 DNA follows: TGCGCCAGCAGCATAGACAGGGCGCGGCGGTTCTTC.